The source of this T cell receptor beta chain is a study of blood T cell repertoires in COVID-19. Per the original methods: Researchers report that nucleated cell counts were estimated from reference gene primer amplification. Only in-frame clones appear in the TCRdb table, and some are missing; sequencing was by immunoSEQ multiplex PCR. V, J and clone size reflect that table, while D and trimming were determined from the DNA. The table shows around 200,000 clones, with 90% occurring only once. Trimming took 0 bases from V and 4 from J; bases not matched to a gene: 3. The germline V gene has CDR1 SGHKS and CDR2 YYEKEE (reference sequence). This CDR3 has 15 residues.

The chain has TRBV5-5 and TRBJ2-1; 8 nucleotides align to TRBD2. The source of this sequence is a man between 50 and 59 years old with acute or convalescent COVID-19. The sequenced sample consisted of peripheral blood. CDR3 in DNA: TGTGCCAGCAGCTTGGGACTAGCGCTGTACAATGAGCAGTTCTTC. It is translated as CASSLGLALYNEQFF.